A single sample is the source of the 29 T cell receptor beta chains below, sequenced in a study of cytomegalovirus exposure and HLA in healthy donors. The PCR ran on 60 Vbeta and 13 Jbeta primers. Method: immunoSEQ multiplex PCR; TCRdb's copy keeps in-frame clones and lacks some. The sample has 150,000 to 180,000 clones; roughly 72% are singletons. The sequencing sample was made of PBMCs. All receptors come from a man younger than 45 in good health and CMV-seronegative.

This clone was recorded once. The CDR3 sequence is CASSDGTGATGELFF. DNA of the CDR3: TGTGCCAGCAGCGACGGGACAGGGGCTACCGGGGAGCTGTTTTTT. The rearrangement links TRBV13 to TRBJ2-2; 10 bases agree with TRBD1. V was clipped by 5 bases and J by 5 bases; unmatched bases: 5. CDR1 and CDR2 from the germline V gene are PRHDT and FYEKMQ (reference sequence). This CDR3 has 15 amino acids.

The chain couples TRBV19 to TRBJ1-2, with 7 bases aligning to TRBD1. Trimming removed 3 bases from V and 6 bases from J; junction bases left unmatched: 7. The germline gives CDR1 LNHDA, CDR2 SQIVND (reference sequence). CDR3 size: 14 residues. The DNA of the CDR3 is TGTGCCAGTAGTATCTGGGGACAGAACCATGGCTACACCTTC. Translation: CASSIWGQNHGYTF.

The chain has TRBV11-2 and TRBJ2-1, with a possible D match to TRBD1 (5 bases). This CDR3 is built from 14 residues. V shed 10 bases and J shed 2 bases, with 15 bases lying between them. Germline CDR1 reads SGHAT; CDR2 reads FQNNGV. DNA for the CDR3: TGTGCCAACTCCCCCCCAGGGACCTACAATGAGCAGTTCTTC. Protein sequence: CANSPPGTYNEQFF.

The chain couples TRBV4-2 to TRBJ1-6; TRBD1 aligns across 8 bases. V gave up 2 bases and J gave up 7 bases; unmatched junction bases: 4. The CDR3 sequence is 15 residues long. Germline assignment: CDR1 LGHNA and CDR2 YNFKEQ. CDR3 loop: CASSQFNRGNSPLHF. The CDR3 DNA sequence: TGTGCCAGCAGCCAATTCAACAGGGGGAATTCACCCCTCCACTTT.

This sequence joins TRBV14 and TRBJ1-1, with D uncertain. The CDR3 runs to 13 residues. Germline V lookup: CDR1 SGHDN, CDR2 FVKESK. The ends were cut back, 1 base at V and 11 bases at J, with 14 bases in the middle. The CDR3 nucleotides read TGTGCCAGCAGCCAAGGGGTGCGGGAAAGGGCTTTCTTT. This translates into CASSQGVRERAFF.

The chain uses TRBV5-6 and TRBJ1-1, with D perhaps matching TRBD1 (6 bases). CDR1 and CDR2 (germline): SGHDT, YYEEEE. Between the trimmed V and J ends, which lost 5 bases and 2 bases, there was a span of 10 bases. The CDR3 runs 13 residues. CDR3 amino acids: CASSTTGNTEAFF. The CDR3 DNA sequence: TGTGCCAGCAGTACGACAGGAAACACTGAAGCTTTCTTT. Variable domain in full (rest from reference TRBV5-6 and TRBJ1-1): DAGVTQSPTHLIKTRGQQVTLRCSPKSGHDTVSWYQQALGQGPQFIFQYYEEEERQRGNFPDRFSGHQFPNYSSELNVNALLLGDSALYLCASSTTGNTEAFFGQGTRLTVV.

This clone was found once. The chain combines TRBV4-2 with TRBJ2-1, with D maybe TRBD2 (7 bases). Germline V gene data show CDR1 as LGHNA and CDR2 as YNFKEQ. The length of the CDR3 is 15 residues. The ends were cut back, 4 bases at V and 6 bases at J, with 16 bases in the middle. The CDR3 DNA is TGTGCCAGCAGCCTACAGGGCGGGGGCTTCAATGAGCAGTTCTTC. Translation gives CASSLQGGGFNEQFF.

This chain connects TRBV5-6 to TRBJ2-1, with D perhaps matching TRBD2 (9 bases). Germline V gene sequence: CDR1 SGHDT, CDR2 YYEEEE. This CDR3 is 19 amino acids long. Trimming removed 2 bases at V and 4 bases at J, with 25 bases between. CDR3: CASSFIRGRGLAGYNEQFF. DNA for the CDR3: TGTGCCAGCAGCTTCATCAGGGGGCGCGGGCTAGCGGGATACAATGAGCAGTTCTTC.

This chain joins TRBV2 and TRBJ1-1; 8 positions agree with TRBD1. This CDR3 comprises 19 residues. The germline V gene encodes CDR1 SNHLY and CDR2 FYNNEI. Germline trimming cut 7 bases from V and 0 bases from J; bases unmatched to any gene: 19. The CDR3 protein is CASIGRIWDRPELNTEAFF. The CDR3 nucleotides are TGTGCCAGCATCGGACGCATATGGGACAGGCCGGAGTTGAACACTGAAGCTTTCTTT.

The chain has TRBV2 and TRBJ2-7; 12 bases are a match to TRBD1. The CDR3 is made up of 13 amino acids. The J segment lost 7 bases and the V segment lost 7 bases, leaving 5 bases of the junction unmatched. Per the germline V gene, CDR1 is SNHLY and CDR2 is FYNNEI. CDR3 sequence reads: CASTRDRGQEQYF. For the CDR3, the DNA is TGTGCCAGCACCCGGGACAGGGGGCAAGAGCAGTACTTC.

This clone was observed a few times. The V and J genes are TRBV5-1 and TRBJ2-1; TRBD2 is a possible D gene (6 bases). There are 14 residues in the CDR3. V lost 4 bases and J 2 bases, leaving 10 bases between the germline ends. Germline assignment: CDR1 SGHRS and CDR2 YFSETQ. The CDR3 reads CASSVPGAYNEQFF. DNA of the CDR3: TGCGCCAGCAGCGTACCGGGGGCCTACAATGAGCAGTTCTTC.

This clone was observed a single time. The genes are TRBV6-6 and TRBJ2-1, with TRBD2 matching 11 bases. The V and J ends lost 6 bases and 6 bases, in that order; junction bases with no gene match: 7. The CDR3 is 15 amino acids. CDR1 is MNHNY and CDR2 is SVGAGI in the germline V gene (reference sequence). The CDR3 reads CASSNALAGGNEQFF. CDR3 nucleotides: TGTGCCAGCAGCAACGCTCTAGCGGGGGGCAATGAGCAGTTCTTC.

The chain combines TRBV28 with TRBJ2-5; TRBD1 agrees at 7 bases. Trimming at V came to 4 bases and at J to 5 bases, leaving 10 bases not matched to a gene. Germline values: CDR1 MDHEN, CDR2 SYDVKM. The CDR3 is 15 residues long. The CDR3 sequence: CASSWITGDGETQYF. The CDR3 region has the DNA TGTGCCAGCAGTTGGATCACAGGGGACGGTGAGACCCAGTACTTC.

This clone occurred a few times. An end of the junction differs from the germline gene, which may be a read error. This chain links TRBV14 with TRBJ1-6; D remains ambiguous. Germline V CDR1 and CDR2: SGHDN, FVKESK. This CDR3 is built from 13 residues. The chain's CDR3 is CASSQERQSPLNF. The CDR3 DNA sequence: TGTGCCAGCAGCCAAGAGAGACAATCACCCCTCAACTTT. Drawing the rest from reference TRBV14 and TRBJ1-6, the complete variable domain is EAGVTQFPSHSVIEKGQTVTLRCDPISGHDNLYWYRRVMGKEIKFLLHFVKESKQDESGMPNNRFLAERTGGTYSTLKVQPAELEDSGVYFCASSQERQSPLNFGNGTRLTVT.

This clone was seen more than once but under ten times. The chain links TRBV7-9 to TRBJ1-1; D call uncertain. Germline values: CDR1 SEHNR, CDR2 FQNEAQ (reference sequence). This CDR3 is built from 15 residues. Trimming stripped 0 bases from V and 0 bases from J, with 8 bases between. The CDR3 coding sequence is TGTGCCAGCAGCTTAGCGGAGGTCATGAACACTGAAGCTTTCTTT. It codes for CASSLAEVMNTEAFF.

For this clone: Other DNA sequences within the sample encode an identical CDR3. V gene TRBV6-1 combines with J gene TRBJ2-7; D possibly corresponds to TRBD2 (5 bases). Trimming pared 7 bases from V and 0 bases from J, leaving 7 bases between. This CDR3 is 12 amino acids long. Germline V CDR1 and CDR2: MNHNS, SASEGT. The CDR3 DNA sequence: TGTGCCAGCACAGAGGGCTCCTACGAGCAGTACTTC. This codes for CASTEGSYEQYF.

The V gene is TRBV7-8, the J gene TRBJ1-5; a weak D match, TRBD1 (5 bases). The CDR3 spans 14 residues. In germline, CDR1 is SGHVS, CDR2 FQNEAQ. Trimming took 3 bases from V and 4 from J, leaving 10 bases between them. The CDR3 region is CASSLAGTNQPQHF. The CDR3 DNA reads TGTGCCAGCAGCTTGGCAGGGACTAATCAGCCCCAGCATTTT.

The chain carries TRBV7-9 and TRBJ2-7; the match to TRBD1 covers 9 bases. The germline V gene has CDR1 SEHNR and CDR2 FQNEAQ (reference sequence). This CDR3 comprises 15 residues. V lost 5 bases, J lost 2 bases, and 7 bases stayed unmatched. This CDR3 is CASSHRDRVPYEQYF. The DNA for the CDR3 is TGTGCCAGCAGCCACCGGGACAGGGTGCCCTACGAGCAGTACTTC.

The V and J genes are TRBV29-1 and TRBJ2-7; D possibly corresponds to TRBD1 (5 bases). The germline V gene encodes CDR1 SQVTM and CDR2 ANQGSEA. Trimming left V 6 bases short and J 5 bases short, with 14 bases between. CDR3 length: 12 amino acids. This CDR3 reads CSVGQVGDEQYF. As DNA, the CDR3 is TGCAGCGTGGGGCAGGTAGGCGACGAGCAGTACTTC.

This sequence joins TRBV6-1 and TRBJ1-6; D is unclear. Per the germline V gene, CDR1 is MNHNS and CDR2 is SASEGT. V gave up 6 bases and J gave up 7 bases, with 13 bases separating them. CDR3 length: 14 residues. The CDR3 region has the DNA TGTGCCAGCAGAACGGGTAGCGAGAATTCACCCCTCCACTTT. Its protein product is CASRTGSENSPLHF.

In this sample, this clone turned up a few times. V gene TRBV6-6 combines with J gene TRBJ1-1; 7 bases align to TRBD1. Trimming removed 4 bases from V and 5 bases from J; junction bases left unmatched: 7. The CDR3 is 14 amino acids. CDR1 and CDR2 from the germline V gene are MNHNY and SVGAGI (reference sequence). The CDR3 DNA follows: TGTGCCAGCAGTTCCTTGACAGGGAGGACTGAAGCTTTCTTT. Translating gives CASSSLTGRTEAFF.

This rearrangement joins TRBV29-1 to TRBJ2-1; TRBD2 is a possible D gene (6 bases). The CDR3 consists of 13 residues. The germline V gene encodes CDR1 SQVTM and CDR2 ANQGSEA. Trimming removed 7 bases at V and 8 bases at J, with 18 bases between. CDR3 bases: TGCAGCGCCGATCGGGACGGGAGCGATGAGCAGTTCTTC. It yields the protein CSADRDGSDEQFF.

J is TRBJ1-2 and V is TRBV5-6, with TRBD1 matching 7 bases. The germline V gene has CDR1 SGHDT and CDR2 YYEEEE. CDR3 length: 13 residues. V lost 4 bases, J lost 4 bases, and 4 bases stayed unmatched. The DNA of the CDR3 is TGTGCCAGCAGCCCCGGGACAGCCTATGGCTACACCTTC. Translated: CASSPGTAYGYTF.

Here the CDR3 reads CASSETRSYNEQFF. The CDR3 nucleotides read TGTGCCAGCAGTGAAACTCGCTCCTACAATGAGCAGTTCTTC. The J gene is TRBJ2-1, the V gene TRBV2; D ambiguous. Deletions cut 2 bases from V and 0 bases from J, with 5 bases between. The CDR3 is made up of 14 amino acids. Germline lookup yields CDR1 SNHLY and CDR2 FYNNEI.

The CDR3 loop is CSRQGANQPQHF. Written as DNA, the CDR3 is TGCAGCCGACAGGGGGCCAATCAGCCCCAGCATTTT. V usage is TRBV29-1 and J usage is TRBJ1-5, with TRBD1 identical over 10 bases. This CDR3 has 12 amino acids. The germline V gene encodes CDR1 SQVTM and CDR2 ANQGSEA. Trimming cost V 8 bases and J 3 bases; bases outside gene matches: 1.

V and J are TRBV9 and TRBJ1-1; 9 nucleotides match TRBD1. The V segment lost 4 bases and the J segment 11 bases; nucleotides outside the gene matches: 9. Germline assignment: CDR1 SGDLS and CDR2 YYNGEE. The CDR3 is made up of 13 amino acids. The CDR3 here is CASSSGTGKSAFF. The CDR3 DNA reads TGTGCCAGCAGCTCGGGGACAGGGAAATCGGCTTTCTTT.

The J gene is TRBJ2-5, the V gene TRBV6-4; the D gene is possibly TRBD2 (6 bases). Germline CDR1 MRHNA, CDR2 SNTAGT. The CDR3 is 13 amino acids. The V gene lost 7 bases and the J gene lost 2 bases, with 11 bases spanning the gap. CDR3 residues: CASTRGWQETQYF. The CDR3 coding sequence is TGTGCCAGCACGCGGGGATGGCAAGAGACCCAGTACTTC.

This CDR3 reads CARTGGNYGYTF. The CDR3 DNA follows: TGTGCCAGGACGGGGGGAAACTATGGCTACACCTTC. The chain is built from TRBV2 and TRBJ1-2, with D perhaps TRBD1 (5 bases). Germline V gene data show CDR1 as SNHLY and CDR2 as FYNNEI. This CDR3 comprises 12 residues. V was pared by 9 bases and J by 2 bases, with 10 bases between.

DNA for the CDR3: TGTGCCAGCAGCGTACAGGGGGCAGACGGGGAGCTGTTTTTT. Protein product: CASSVQGADGELFF. The chain joins TRBV7-3 to TRBJ2-2; 9 bases align to TRBD1. The junction had 5 bases not matched to a gene; V was cut back by 5 bases and J by 7 bases. The germline gives CDR1 SGHTA, CDR2 FQGTGA. The CDR3 extends over 14 amino acids.